This is a list of T cell receptor beta chains from one sample in a study of OX40 agonist ivuxolimab in advanced cancers. Only in-frame clones appear in the TCRdb table, and some are missing; sequencing was by immunoSEQ multiplex PCR. The profile covers some 150,000 clones, with approximately 94% appearing a single time and roughly 1% taken by the ten largest. The material sequenced was CD4+ or CD8+ T cells sorted from blood, taken in a trial of the OX40 agonist ivuxolimab. These receptors came from an adult with an advanced solid tumor such as melanoma, head and neck, liver or kidney cancer. Each CDR3 is given with its conserved first and last residue. D genes are given only for firm matches. Not every row has a clone size; where given, it reads once, few, many or a size class.

.	TRBV11-3	TRBJ2-2	.	CASSFTGNTGELFF	TGTGCCAGCAGCTTTACAGGGAACACCGGGGAGCTGTTTTTT
.	TRBV28	TRBJ1-2	.	CASSFDPGGYTF	TGTGCCAGCAGTTTCGACCCGGGCGGCTACACCTTC
TRBD1	TRBV2	TRBJ2-7	.	CASIWDRGGGEQYF	TGTGCCAGCATTTGGGACAGGGGAGGAGGTGAGCAGTACTTC
TRBD1	TRBV6-5	TRBJ2-1	.	CASSGQGAGNEQFF	TGTGCCAGCTCGGGTCAGGGGGCAGGAAATGAGCAGTTCTTC
.	TRBV6-6	TRBJ2-1	.	CASSVRGKWFF	TGTGCCAGCAGTGTTAGGGGTAAATGGTTCTTC
TRBD2	TRBV13	TRBJ2-7	.	CASSSRGGAGSSYEQYF	TGTGCCAGCAGCTCCCGCGGCGGAGCGGGAAGCTCCTACGAGCAGTACTTC
.	TRBV5-5	TRBJ1-5	.	CASSAAGNQPQHF	TGTGCCAGCAGCGCCGCAGGGAATCAGCCCCAGCATTTT
TRBD1	TRBV5-1	TRBJ2-1	.	CASSTGQGRYYNEQFF	TGCGCCAGCAGCACGGGACAGGGTAGGTACTACAATGAGCAGTTCTTC
.	TRBV6-1	TRBJ1-3	.	CASSLTVDDTIYF	TGTGCCAGCAGTTTAACAGTTGATGACACCATATATTTT
TRBD1	TRBV11-2	TRBJ2-3	.	CASSLLQGAGTDTQYF	TGTGCCAGCAGCCTCCTCCAGGGGGCAGGGACAGATACGCAGTATTTT
TRBD2	TRBV2	TRBJ2-7	.	CASSPSTSGGSEQYF	TGTGCCAGCAGTCCCTCGACTAGCGGGGGTTCCGAGCAGTACTTC
TRBD1	TRBV6-5	TRBJ1-6	.	CASIPTGGNSPLHF	TGTGCCAGCATCCCGACAGGGGGGAATTCACCCCTCCACTTT
.	TRBV4-1	TRBJ2-1	.	CASSQAGFLTYNEQFF	TGCGCCAGCAGCCAAGCTGGCTTCCTAACCTACAATGAGCAGTTCTTC
.	TRBV5-1	TRBJ1-2	.	CASRHADRPYGYTF	TGCGCCAGCAGACACGCTGACAGGCCCTATGGCTACACCTTC
TRBD1	TRBV7-6	TRBJ2-5	.	CASSTRTGVGETQYF	TGTGCCAGCAGCACCCGGACAGGGGTGGGAGAGACCCAGTACTTC
.	TRBV23-1	TRBJ1-4	.	CASSHLGVINEKLFF	TGCGCCAGCAGTCATCTGGGGGTTATTAATGAAAAACTGTTTTTT
TRBD1	TRBV9	TRBJ1-1	.	CASSVVQGAEAFF	TGTGCCAGCAGCGTAGTTCAGGGGGCGGAAGCTTTCTTT
.	TRBV30	TRBJ1-2	.	CAWSGQLVGYGYTF	TGTGCCTGGAGTGGACAGTTAGTGGGCTATGGCTACACCTTC
.	TRBV11-2	TRBJ1-2	.	CASSFRGGYTF	TGTGCCAGCAGCTTCAGGGGTGGCTACACCTTC
TRBD1	TRBV5-1	TRBJ1-6	.	CASSQGVYNSPLHF	TGCGCCAGTTCCCAGGGGGTCTATAATTCACCCCTCCACTTT
.	TRBV27	TRBJ1-5	.	CASIRGQQFIATGEGVRPQHF	TGTGCCAGCATCCGGGGCCAGCAGTTTATCGCGACGGGTGAGGGAGTTAGGCCCCAGCATTTT
.	TRBV29-1	TRBJ1-3	.	CSVALGPARASGNTIYF	TGCAGCGTTGCCCTCGGTCCTGCAAGAGCCTCTGGAAACACCATATATTTT
.	TRBV19	TRBJ1-2	.	CASSKALHGYTF	TGTGCCAGTAGTAAGGCCCTACATGGCTACACCTTC
.	TRBV7-2	TRBJ2-2	.	CASSLEVGSTGELFF	TGTGCCAGCAGCTTAGAGGTGGGAAGTACCGGGGAGCTGTTTTTT
.	TRBV7-3	TRBJ2-1	few	CASSLGGFYRGNEQFF	TGTGCCAGCAGCTTAGGGGGATTTTATAGGGGCAATGAGCAGTTCTTC
TRBD2	TRBV28	TRBJ2-7	.	CASSQVSGGASSYEQYF	TGTGCCAGCAGCCAAGTTTCGGGAGGGGCGAGCTCCTACGAGCAGTACTTC
.	TRBV5-6	TRBJ2-5	.	CASSGTRQETQYF	TGTGCCAGCAGCGGGACTCGGCAAGAGACCCAGTACTTC
.	TRBV9	TRBJ1-2	.	CASSVEGGLSSYTF	TGTGCCAGCAGCGTGGAGGGGGGTTTGAGTAGCTACACCTTC
.	TRBV30	TRBJ1-1	.	CAWSGRAISEAFF	TGTGCCTGGAGTGGAAGGGCAATTTCTGAAGCTTTCTTT
.	TRBV10-2	TRBJ1-3	.	CASTGGNSGNTIYF	TGCGCCAGCACGGGCGGGAACTCTGGAAACACCATATATTTT
TRBD1	TRBV6-5	TRBJ2-2	.	CASSLNRGGSGELFF	TGTGCCAGCAGCCTCAACAGGGGTGGGAGCGGGGAGCTGTTTTTT
.	TRBV30	TRBJ2-7	.	CAWTETSYYEQYF	TGTGCCTGGACGGAGACTAGTTACTACGAGCAGTACTTC